The rows below give T cell receptor beta chains drawn from one sample of a study of beta chain features in type 1 diabetes. Some clones are missing from TCRdb's copy, which holds only in-frame ones; the method was immunoSEQ multiplex PCR. The sample comprises about 230,000 clones, 9.6% of which are singletons, and 0.03% to 0.04% rests with the top ten. Sequencing input: naive CD4+ T cells from blood. The receptors were gathered from a woman aged 18-29 years in good health. Each CDR3 is given with its conserved first and last residue. A D gene is named only where the DNA matches it firmly. Size is omitted from some rows. Given values are once, few, many or a class for expanded clones.

v_call	j_call	clone_size	d_call	cdr3_aa	cdr3_nt
TRBV5-1	TRBJ2-1	-	TRBD2	CASSPGTSGHEQFF	TGCGCCAGCAGCCCCGGGACTAGCGGGCATGAGCAGTTCTTC
TRBV18	TRBJ2-7	few	TRBD1	CASSRDRTYEQYF	TGTGCCAGCTCACGGGACAGAACCTACGAGCAGTACTTC
TRBV6-6	TRBJ1-1	few	-	CASSYSTADTEAFF	TGTGCCAGCAGTTACTCGACCGCGGACACTGAAGCTTTCTTT
TRBV5-4	TRBJ1-2	few	-	CASSPMGGIGYTF	TGTGCCAGCAGCCCAATGGGAGGAATTGGCTACACCTTC
TRBV9	TRBJ2-3	few	TRBD2	CASSATPGLAGGPDTQYF	TGTGCCAGCAGCGCAACCCCAGGACTAGCGGGGGGGCCGGATACGCAGTATTTT
TRBV14	TRBJ2-7	-	-	CASSQDPGAEQYF	TGTGCCAGCAGCCAAGATCCAGGGGCCGAGCAGTACTTC
TRBV6-5	TRBJ1-2	-	TRBD1	CASLQGARPYGYTF	TGTGCCAGTCTACAGGGGGCGCGTCCGTATGGCTACACCTTC
TRBV2	TRBJ2-1	-	TRBD1	CASSEGTGYNEQFF	TGTGCCAGCAGTGAAGGGACAGGGTACAATGAGCAGTTCTTC
TRBV6-5	TRBJ2-1	few	TRBD1	CATTPTGGPYNEQFF	TGTGCCACCACACCAACAGGGGGCCCCTACAATGAGCAGTTCTTC
TRBV15	TRBJ1-4	few	TRBD1	CATSRQGAMDEKLFF	TGTGCCACCAGCAGACAGGGGGCTATGGATGAAAAACTGTTTTTT
TRBV5-1	TRBJ2-7	-	TRBD1	CASSLMVGTGASYEQYF	TGCGCCAGCAGCCTAATGGTCGGGACAGGGGCCTCCTACGAGCAGTACTTC
TRBV5-1	TRBJ2-7	-	TRBD2	CASSTLAGSYEQYF	TGCGCCAGCAGCACCCTAGCGGGCTCCTACGAGCAGTACTTC
TRBV5-1	TRBJ2-7	-	TRBD1	CASSSPGTGRMSEQYF	TGCGCCAGCAGCAGTCCCGGGACAGGGAGGATGAGCGAGCAGTACTTC
TRBV28	TRBJ2-5	few	-	CASSSGYQETQYF	TGTGCCAGCAGTTCGGGGTACCAAGAGACCCAGTACTTC
TRBV19	TRBJ2-1	many	-	CASRTRSGQFF	TGTGCCAGTAGAACTAGGTCTGGGCAGTTCTTC
TRBV19	TRBJ2-2	few	TRBD1	CASSSIRFGTGPPGELFF	TGTGCCAGTAGTTCGATACGCTTCGGGACAGGGCCCCCCGGGGAGCTGTTTTTT
TRBV2	TRBJ1-1	-	TRBD1	CASRDDRGGEAFF	TGTGCCAGCAGAGACGACAGGGGCGGTGAAGCTTTCTTT
TRBV12-5	TRBJ2-1	few	TRBD2	CASGLDVRPTAGGQTFF	TGTGCTAGTGGTTTGGACGTACGGCCCACGGCGGGAGGGCAAACGTTCTTC
TRBV5-1	TRBJ2-1	-	-	CASSLVFRGENEQFF	TGCGCCAGCAGCTTGGTATTCAGGGGTGAGAATGAGCAGTTCTTC
TRBV7-2	TRBJ1-5	few	-	CASSSNSGTLNSNQPQHF	TGTGCCAGCAGCTCGAATTCCGGGACACTCAATAGCAATCAGCCCCAGCATTTT
TRBV18	TRBJ1-2	few	TRBD1	CASSSFSTGDFGYTF	TGTGCCAGCTCATCTTTCTCAACAGGGGATTTCGGCTACACCTTC
TRBV6-1	TRBJ2-5	few	-	CASSTIRQETQYF	TGTGCCAGCAGTACGATCAGACAAGAGACCCAGTACTTC
TRBV7-2	TRBJ1-3	few	-	CASTSGTGGNTIYF	TGTGCCAGCACCTCAGGCACAGGGGGAAACACCATATATTTT
TRBV5-1	TRBJ2-2	-	TRBD2	CASSLARLAGEAGELFF	TGCGCCAGCAGCTTGGCTCGACTAGCGGGAGAAGCCGGGGAGCTGTTTTTT
TRBV10-2	TRBJ2-2	-	-	CASSVGQNTGELFF	TGCGCCAGCAGTGTGGGGCAGAACACCGGGGAGCTGTTTTTT
TRBV7-9	TRBJ2-2	-	TRBD2	CASSFRLAVNTGELFF	TGTGCCAGCAGCTTCCGACTAGCGGTTAACACCGGGGAGCTGTTTTTT
TRBV5-4	TRBJ2-7	few	TRBD1	CASSLQGSREQYF	TGTGCCAGCAGCTTACAGGGGTCCCGCGAGCAGTACTTC
TRBV23-1	TRBJ1-1	few	-	CASSQSGGGAGVGTEAFF	TGCGCCAGCAGTCAATCGGGGGGAGGGGCAGGGGTTGGCACTGAAGCTTTCTTT
TRBV6-6	TRBJ2-3	few	-	CASTWTATDTQYF	TGTGCCAGCACTTGGACAGCCACAGATACGCAGTATTTT
TRBV5-1	TRBJ1-2	-	-	CASSLVERQNYGYTF	TGCGCCAGCAGCTTGGTAGAACGACAGAACTATGGCTACACCTTC
TRBV5-1	TRBJ1-1	few	-	CASSRLPETEAFF	TGCGCCAGCAGCCGTTTGCCCGAGACTGAAGCTTTCTTT
TRBV7-3	TRBJ1-3	few	-	CASSLPASHYRAFVYAIYF	TGTGCCAGCAGCTTACCCGCTTCCCACTACAGGGCCTTCGTTTACGCCATATATTTT
TRBV2	TRBJ2-1	few	-	CASSLNNEQFF	TGTGCCAGCAGTCTTAACAATGAGCAGTTCTTC
TRBV5-1	TRBJ1-1	-	TRBD1	CASSLYDRGPGDEAFF	TGCGCCAGCAGCTTATACGACAGGGGGCCCGGGGATGAAGCTTTCTTT
TRBV5-1	TRBJ2-1	few	-	CASSFRDRAGYNEQFF	TGCGCCAGCAGCTTTCGAGACAGGGCGGGGTACAATGAGCAGTTCTTC
TRBV18	TRBJ1-1	few	TRBD1	CASSRDRGGTEAFF	TGTGCCAGCTCCCGCGACAGGGGAGGGACTGAAGCTTTCTTT
TRBV15	TRBJ2-1	few	-	CATSRGAPRSGNEQFF	TGTGCCACCAGCAGAGGCGCACCTCGAAGCGGCAATGAGCAGTTCTTC
TRBV5-4	TRBJ1-6	few	TRBD1	CASSPRQGVSPLHF	TGTGCCAGCAGCCCCCGACAGGGTGTTTCACCCCTCCACTTT
TRBV5-1	TRBJ2-6	-	TRBD1	CASSLAQGAGGANVLTF	TGCGCCAGCAGCTTGGCGCAGGGGGCGGGTGGGGCCAACGTCCTGACTTTC
TRBV11-2	TRBJ2-3	few	TRBD2	CASSLRLAGGHTDTQYF	TGTGCCAGCAGCCTCCGACTAGCGGGGGGTCACACAGATACGCAGTATTTT
TRBV5-1	TRBJ2-1	few	-	CASSFLSGAGRNEQFF	TGCGCCAGCAGCTTTTTATCCGGAGCAGGGAGGAATGAGCAGTTCTTC
TRBV11-2	TRBJ2-1	-	TRBD2	CASSFPPTSRNEQFF	TGTGCCAGCAGCTTCCCTCCGACTAGCAGGAATGAGCAGTTCTTC
TRBV30	TRBJ1-5	-	-	CAWSVRQQGVQHF	TGTGCCTGGAGTGTCCGCCAGCAGGGCGTTCAGCATTTT
TRBV29-1	TRBJ2-5	many	-	CSVGYSQETQYF	TGCAGCGTTGGCTACAGCCAAGAGACCCAGTACTTC
TRBV9	TRBJ1-5	few	TRBD1	CASSPGQGFFQPQHF	TGTGCCAGTTCCCCGGGACAGGGATTTTTCCAGCCCCAGCATTTT
TRBV30	TRBJ1-4	-	TRBD1	CAWSVTGGFEKLFF	TGTGCCTGGAGTGTAACAGGGGGCTTTGAAAAACTGTTTTTT
TRBV6-1	TRBJ2-7	-	-	CASSAVGEQYF	TGTGCCAGCAGTGCGGTTGGCGAGCAGTACTTC
TRBV5-1	TRBJ2-5	-	-	CASSLEGGPQETQYF	TGCGCCAGCAGCTTGGAAGGAGGCCCCCAAGAGACCCAGTACTTC